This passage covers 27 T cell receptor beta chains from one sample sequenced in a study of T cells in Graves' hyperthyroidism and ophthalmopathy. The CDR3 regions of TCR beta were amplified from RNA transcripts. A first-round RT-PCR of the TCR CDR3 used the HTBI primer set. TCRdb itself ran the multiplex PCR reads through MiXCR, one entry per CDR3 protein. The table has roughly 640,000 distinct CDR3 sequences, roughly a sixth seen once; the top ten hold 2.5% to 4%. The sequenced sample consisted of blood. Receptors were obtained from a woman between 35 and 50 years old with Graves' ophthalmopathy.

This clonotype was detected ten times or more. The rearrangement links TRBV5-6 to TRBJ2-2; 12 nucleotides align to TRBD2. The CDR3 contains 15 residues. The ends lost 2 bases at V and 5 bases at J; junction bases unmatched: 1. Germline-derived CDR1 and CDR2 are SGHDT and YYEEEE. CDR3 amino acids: CASSLGLAGTGELFF. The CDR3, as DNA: TGTGCCAGCAGCTTAGGACTAGCGGGAACCGGGGAGCTGTTTTTT. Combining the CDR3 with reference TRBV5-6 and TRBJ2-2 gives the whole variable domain DAGVTQSPTHLIKTRGQQVTLRCSPKSGHDTVSWYQQALGQGPQFIFQYYEEEERQRGNFPDRFSGHQFPNYSSELNVNALLLGDSALYLCASSLGLAGTGELFFGEGSRLTVL.

This CDR3 reads CASSPQGGPGYIQYF. For the CDR3, the DNA is TGTGCCAGCAGCCCTCAGGGAGGGCCCGGATACATTCAGTACTTC. The V and J genes are TRBV7-3 and TRBJ2-4; 7 bases are a match to TRBD2. Unmatched junction bases numbered 12, after V lost 5 bases and J lost 8 bases. The CDR3 runs to 15 residues. Per germline, CDR1 SGHTA and CDR2 FQGTGA.

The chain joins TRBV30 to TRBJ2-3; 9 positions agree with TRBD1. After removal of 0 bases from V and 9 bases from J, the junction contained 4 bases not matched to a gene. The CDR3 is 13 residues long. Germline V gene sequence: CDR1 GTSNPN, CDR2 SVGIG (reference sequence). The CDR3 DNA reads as TGTGCCTGGAGTGTTCAGGACAGGGGAACGCAGTATTTT. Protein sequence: CAWSVQDRGTQYF.

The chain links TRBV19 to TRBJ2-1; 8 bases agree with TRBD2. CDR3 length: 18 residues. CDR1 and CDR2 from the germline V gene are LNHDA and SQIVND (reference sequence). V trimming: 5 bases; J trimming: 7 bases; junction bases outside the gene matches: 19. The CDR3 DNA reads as TGTGCCAGTAGTCCGGGGGGGGAATATAGGCGGTGGAAAAATGAGCAGTTCTTC. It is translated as CASSPGGEYRRWKNEQFF.

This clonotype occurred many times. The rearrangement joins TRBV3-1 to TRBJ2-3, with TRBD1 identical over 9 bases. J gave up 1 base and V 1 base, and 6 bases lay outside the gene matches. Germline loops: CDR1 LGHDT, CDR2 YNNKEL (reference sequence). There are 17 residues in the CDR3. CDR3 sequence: CASSQVGRQGGTDTQYF. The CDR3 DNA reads TGTGCCAGCAGCCAAGTCGGTCGACAGGGGGGCACAGATACGCAGTATTTT.

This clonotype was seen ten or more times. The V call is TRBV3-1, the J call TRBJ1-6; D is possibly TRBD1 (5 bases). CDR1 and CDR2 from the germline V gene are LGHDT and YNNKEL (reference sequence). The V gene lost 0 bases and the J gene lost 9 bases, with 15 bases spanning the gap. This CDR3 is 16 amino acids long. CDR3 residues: CASSQDVAGSGSPLHF. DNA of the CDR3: TGTGCCAGCAGCCAAGATGTAGCAGGGAGTGGTTCACCCCTCCACTTT.

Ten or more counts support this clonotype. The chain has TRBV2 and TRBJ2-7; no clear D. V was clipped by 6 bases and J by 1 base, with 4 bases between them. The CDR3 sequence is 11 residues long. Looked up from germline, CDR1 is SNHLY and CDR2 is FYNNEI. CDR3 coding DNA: TGTGCCAGCAGAAAGTCCTACGAGCAGTACTTC. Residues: CASRKSYEQYF.

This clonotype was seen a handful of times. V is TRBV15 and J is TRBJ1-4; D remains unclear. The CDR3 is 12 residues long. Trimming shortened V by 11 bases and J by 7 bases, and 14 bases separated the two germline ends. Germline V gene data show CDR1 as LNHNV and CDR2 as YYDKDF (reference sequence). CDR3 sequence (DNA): TGTGCCGTCGCCTCCTCGGCTGAAAAACTGTTTTTT. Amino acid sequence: CAVASSAEKLFF. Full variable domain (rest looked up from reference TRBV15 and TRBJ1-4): DAMVIQNPRYQVTQFGKPVTLSCSQTLNHNVMYWYQQKSSQAPKLLFHYYDKDFNNEADTPDNFQSRRPNTSFCFLDIRSPGLGDTAMYLCAVASSAEKLFFGSGTQLSVL.

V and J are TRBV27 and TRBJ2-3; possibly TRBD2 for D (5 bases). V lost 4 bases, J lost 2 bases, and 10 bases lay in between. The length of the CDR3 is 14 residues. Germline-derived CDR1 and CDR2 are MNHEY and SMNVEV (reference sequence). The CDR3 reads CASSSLGNTDTQYF. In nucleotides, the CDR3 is TGTGCCAGCAGTTCCCTCGGGAACACAGATACGCAGTATTTT.

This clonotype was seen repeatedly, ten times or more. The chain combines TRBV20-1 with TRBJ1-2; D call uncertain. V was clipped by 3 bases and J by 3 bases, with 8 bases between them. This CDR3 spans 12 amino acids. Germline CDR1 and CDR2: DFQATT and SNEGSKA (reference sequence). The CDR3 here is CSARLSDYGYTF. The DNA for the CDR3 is TGCAGTGCTAGGTTAAGCGACTATGGCTACACCTTC.

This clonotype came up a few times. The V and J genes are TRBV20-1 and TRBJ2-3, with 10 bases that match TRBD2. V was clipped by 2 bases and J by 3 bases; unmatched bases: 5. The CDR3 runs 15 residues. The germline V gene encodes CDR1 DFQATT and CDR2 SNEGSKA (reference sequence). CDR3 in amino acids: CSARLLAGETDTQYF. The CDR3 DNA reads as TGCAGTGCTAGACTTCTAGCGGGGGAAACAGATACGCAGTATTTT.

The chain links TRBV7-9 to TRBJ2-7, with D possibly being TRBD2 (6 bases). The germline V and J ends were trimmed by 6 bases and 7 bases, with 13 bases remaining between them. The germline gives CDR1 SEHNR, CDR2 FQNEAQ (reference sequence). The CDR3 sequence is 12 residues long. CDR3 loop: CASSPPAGEQYF. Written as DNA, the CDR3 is TGTGCCAGCAGTCCTCCGGCGGGGGAGCAGTACTTC.

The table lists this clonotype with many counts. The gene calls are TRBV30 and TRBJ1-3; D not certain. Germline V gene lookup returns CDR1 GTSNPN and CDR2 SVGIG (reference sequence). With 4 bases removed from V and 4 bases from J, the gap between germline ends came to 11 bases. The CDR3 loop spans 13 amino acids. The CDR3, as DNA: TGTGCCTGGACTCTGCTTGAAGGAAACACCATATATTTT. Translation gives CAWTLLEGNTIYF.

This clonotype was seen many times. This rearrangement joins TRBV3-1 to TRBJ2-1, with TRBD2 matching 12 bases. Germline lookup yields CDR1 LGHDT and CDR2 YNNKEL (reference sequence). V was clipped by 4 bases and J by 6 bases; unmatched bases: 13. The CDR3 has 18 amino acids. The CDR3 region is CASSLTTTGLAGTNEQFF. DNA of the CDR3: TGTGCCAGCAGCCTCACAACGACAGGACTAGCGGGAACCAATGAGCAGTTCTTC.

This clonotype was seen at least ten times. CDR3 coding DNA: TGCAGTGCTAGAATAGCGGGGGCGGAAGAGACCCAGTACTTC. It yields the protein CSARIAGAEETQYF. The genes are TRBV20-1 and TRBJ2-5, with 9 nucleotides matching TRBD2. This CDR3 is 14 amino acids long. Germline V gene sequence: CDR1 DFQATT, CDR2 SNEGSKA (reference sequence). V lost 2 bases to trimming and J lost 3 bases; unmatched junction nucleotides: 4.

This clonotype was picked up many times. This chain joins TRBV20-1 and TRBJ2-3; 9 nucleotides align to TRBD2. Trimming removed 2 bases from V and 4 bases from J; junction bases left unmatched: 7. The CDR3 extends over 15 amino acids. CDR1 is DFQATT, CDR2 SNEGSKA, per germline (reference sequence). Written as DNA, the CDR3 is TGCAGTGCTAGACGCAGCGGGGGGAGCTCAGATACGCAGTATTTT. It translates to CSARRSGGSSDTQYF.

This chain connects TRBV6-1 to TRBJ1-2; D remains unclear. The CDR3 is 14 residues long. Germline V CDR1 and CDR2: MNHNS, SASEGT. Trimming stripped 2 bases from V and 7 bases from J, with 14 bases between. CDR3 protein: CASSERLRPLGYTF. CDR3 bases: TGTGCCAGCAGTGAAAGGCTTAGACCCCTTGGCTACACCTTC.

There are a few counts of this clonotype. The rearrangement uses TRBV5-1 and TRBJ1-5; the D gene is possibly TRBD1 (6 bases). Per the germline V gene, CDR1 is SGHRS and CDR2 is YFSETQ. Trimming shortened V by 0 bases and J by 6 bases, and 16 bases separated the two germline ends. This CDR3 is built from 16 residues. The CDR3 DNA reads TGCGCCAGCAGCTTGGTTAGCAGGGGAAGGGGTCAGCCCCAGCATTTT. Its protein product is CASSLVSRGRGQPQHF. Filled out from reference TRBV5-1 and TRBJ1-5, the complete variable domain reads KAGVTQTPRYLIKTRGQQVTLSCSPISGHRSVSWYQQTPGQGLQFLFEYFSETQRNKGNFPGRFSGRQFSNSRSEMNVSTLELGDSALYLCASSLVSRGRGQPQHFGDGTRLSIL.

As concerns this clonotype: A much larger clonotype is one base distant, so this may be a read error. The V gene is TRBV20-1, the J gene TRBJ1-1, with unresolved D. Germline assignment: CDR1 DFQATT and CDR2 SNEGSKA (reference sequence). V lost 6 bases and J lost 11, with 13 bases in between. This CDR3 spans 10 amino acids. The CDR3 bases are TGCAGTGCGATGGAGGAGAGTGCTTTCTTT. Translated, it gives CSAMEESAFF.

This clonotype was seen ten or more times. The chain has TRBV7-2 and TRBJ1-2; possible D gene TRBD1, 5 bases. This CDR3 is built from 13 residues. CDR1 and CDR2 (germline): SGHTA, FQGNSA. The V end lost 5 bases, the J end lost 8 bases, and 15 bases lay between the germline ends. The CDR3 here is CASSQRGGLGYTF. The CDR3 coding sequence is TGTGCCAGCAGCCAGCGGGGGGGTTTGGGCTACACCTTC.

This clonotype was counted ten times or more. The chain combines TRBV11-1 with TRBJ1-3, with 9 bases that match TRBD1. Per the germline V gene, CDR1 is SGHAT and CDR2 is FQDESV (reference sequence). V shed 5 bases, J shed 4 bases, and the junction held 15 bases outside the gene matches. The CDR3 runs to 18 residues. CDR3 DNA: TGTGCCAGCAGCCGAAAACTCGGGACAGGGACAGAAGGAAACACCATATATTTT. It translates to CASSRKLGTGTEGNTIYF.

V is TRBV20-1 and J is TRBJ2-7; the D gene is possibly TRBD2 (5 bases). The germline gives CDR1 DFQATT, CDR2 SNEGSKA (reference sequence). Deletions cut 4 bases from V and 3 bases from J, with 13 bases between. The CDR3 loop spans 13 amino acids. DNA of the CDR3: TGCAGTGCTAAGCGGAACGGGATCTACGAGCAGTACTTC. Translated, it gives CSAKRNGIYEQYF.

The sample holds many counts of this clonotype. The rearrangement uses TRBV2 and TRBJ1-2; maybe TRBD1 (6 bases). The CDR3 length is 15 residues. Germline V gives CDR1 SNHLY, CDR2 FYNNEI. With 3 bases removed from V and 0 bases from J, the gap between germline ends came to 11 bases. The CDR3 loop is CASSDPGEANYGYTF. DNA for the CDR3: TGTGCCAGCAGTGATCCAGGGGAAGCTAACTATGGCTACACCTTC.

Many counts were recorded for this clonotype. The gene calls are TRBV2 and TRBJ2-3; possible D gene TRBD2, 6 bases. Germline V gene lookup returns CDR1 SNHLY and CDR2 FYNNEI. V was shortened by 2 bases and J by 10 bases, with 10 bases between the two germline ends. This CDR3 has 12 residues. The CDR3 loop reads CASSEQLAAQYF. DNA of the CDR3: TGTGCCAGCAGTGAACAACTAGCTGCGCAGTATTTT.

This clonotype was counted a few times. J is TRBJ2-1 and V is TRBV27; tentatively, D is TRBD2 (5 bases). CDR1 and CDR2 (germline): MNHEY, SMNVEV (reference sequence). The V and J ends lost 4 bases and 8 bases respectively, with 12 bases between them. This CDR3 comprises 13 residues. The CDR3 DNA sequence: TGTGCCAGCAGTTACCGGACTGACCATGAGCAGTTCTTC. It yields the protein CASSYRTDHEQFF.

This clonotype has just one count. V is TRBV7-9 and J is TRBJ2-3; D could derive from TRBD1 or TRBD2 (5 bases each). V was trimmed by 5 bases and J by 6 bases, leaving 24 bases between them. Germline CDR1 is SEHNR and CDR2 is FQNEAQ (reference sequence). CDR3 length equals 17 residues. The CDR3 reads CASSPPVRSRGEDTQYF. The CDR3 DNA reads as TGTGCCAGCAGCCCCCCCGTGAGATCCAGAGGGGAGGATACGCAGTATTTT.

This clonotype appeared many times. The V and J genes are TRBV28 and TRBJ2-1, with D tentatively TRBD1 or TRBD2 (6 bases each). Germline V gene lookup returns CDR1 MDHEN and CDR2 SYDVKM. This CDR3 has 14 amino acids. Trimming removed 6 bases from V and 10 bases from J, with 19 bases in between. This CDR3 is CASRTGAVTGEQFF. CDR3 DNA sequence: TGTGCCAGCAGGACGGGGGCAGTTACGGGGGAGCAGTTCTTC.